The 9 T cell receptor beta chains below all came from one sample that was sequenced in a study of cytomegalovirus exposure and HLA in healthy donors. 60 Vbeta and 13 Jbeta primers were used in PCR. Profiling relied on immunoSEQ multiplex PCR, and the TCRdb table lists in-frame clones only, not all of them. The profile shows some 200,000 clones, 75% to 85% of them singletons. The sample comprised PBMCs. The receptors come from a girl aged 5 to 17 in good health and CMV-seropositive.

The rearrangement uses TRBV27 and TRBJ2-6; D is ambiguous. The V gene's germline CDR1 is MNHEY and CDR2 SMNVEV (reference sequence). V gave up 6 bases and J gave up 0 bases, with 6 bases separating them. The CDR3 extends over 14 amino acids. CDR3 in amino acids: CASSVSSGANVLTF. DNA for the CDR3: TGTGCCAGCAGCGTTAGCTCTGGGGCCAACGTCCTGACTTTC.

The chain uses TRBV18 and TRBJ1-2, with TRBD1 matching 7 bases. Unmatched junction bases numbered 4, after V lost 5 bases and J lost 4 bases. Germline V gene lookup returns CDR1 KGHSH and CDR2 LQKENI. CDR3 length: 13 residues. In nucleotides, the CDR3 is TGTGCCAGCTCATCCGGGACAGCCTATGGCTACACCTTC. It translates to CASSSGTAYGYTF.

The chain joins TRBV4-2 to TRBJ2-7; no reliable D call. This CDR3 is 13 amino acids long. V was clipped by 0 bases and J by 3 bases, with 6 bases between them. The V gene's germline CDR1 is LGHNA and CDR2 YNFKEQ. CDR3 sequence reads: CASSQESGYEQYF. For the CDR3, the DNA is TGTGCCAGCAGCCAAGAGTCGGGCTACGAGCAGTACTTC.

This chain links TRBV4-3 with TRBJ2-3; 8 positions agree with TRBD2. V lost 4 bases and J lost 1; bases outside the gene matches: 4. There are 15 residues in the CDR3. Germline V lookup: CDR1 LGHNA, CDR2 YSLEER. The CDR3 region is CASSPGGAGTDTQYF. The CDR3 DNA follows: TGCGCCAGCAGCCCGGGGGGGGCGGGCACAGATACGCAGTATTTT.

The genes are TRBV7-7 and TRBJ2-1; D is possibly TRBD2 (5 bases). Trimming left V 5 bases short and J 3 bases short, with 17 bases between. CDR3 size: 16 residues. Germline values: CDR1 SSHAT, CDR2 FNYEAQ (reference sequence). This chain's CDR3 is CASSLGLALGYNEQFF. CDR3 sequence (DNA): TGTGCCAGCAGCCTGGGTCTAGCCTTGGGCTACAATGAGCAGTTCTTC.

The chain is built from TRBV6-1 and TRBJ2-5; a weak D match, TRBD1 (6 bases). Germline V CDR1 and CDR2: MNHNS, SASEGT. The CDR3 extends over 15 amino acids. V was pared by 6 bases and J by 2 bases, with 16 bases between. The chain's CDR3 is CASRGQDSRQETQYF. DNA for the CDR3: TGTGCCAGCAGGGGGCAGGACAGCCGTCAAGAGACCCAGTACTTC.

The table lists this clone with a few counts. This chain connects TRBV7-9 to TRBJ2-5, with TRBD2 as a possible D gene (5 bases). V was pared by 5 bases and J by 4 bases, with 17 bases between. Per germline, CDR1 SEHNR and CDR2 FQNEAQ (reference sequence). The CDR3 consists of 15 residues. The CDR3 loop reads CASSLGLRDGETQYF. CDR3 nucleotides: TGTGCCAGCAGCCTAGGGTTGAGGGATGGAGAGACCCAGTACTTC.

This clone was detected a few times. The V gene is TRBV4-1, the J gene TRBJ2-7, with D possibly being TRBD2 (5 bases). The germline CDR1 and CDR2 sequences are MGHRA and YSYEKL. The CDR3 has 18 amino acids. V shed 0 bases and J shed 4 bases, with 22 bases lying between them. CDR3 region: CASSQDRGHQVAYYEQYF. CDR3 bases: TGCGCCAGCAGCCAAGATCGGGGTCATCAGGTCGCCTATTACGAGCAGTACTTC.

The chain links TRBV4-3 to TRBJ2-5, with 9 bases matching TRBD2. Germline lookup yields CDR1 LGHNA and CDR2 YSLEER. V lost 0 bases to trimming and J lost 7 bases; unmatched junction nucleotides: 12. The CDR3 is 17 amino acids. CDR3 sequence reads: CASSQDWGGGAPGTQYF. For the CDR3, the DNA is TGCGCCAGCAGCCAAGATTGGGGCGGGGGGGCTCCGGGGACCCAGTACTTC.